This record concerns one T cell receptor (beta chain) sequence. The antigen remains undetermined. Per germline, CDR1 MNHEY and CDR2 SVGAGI. The CDR3 runs to 13 residues. Trimming left V 0 bases short and J 6 bases short, with 8 bases between. Assay used: immunoSEQ multiplex PCR; TCRdb lists only in-frame clones, some missing. The table shows tens of thousands of clones, with 83% occurring only once. This specimen comes from a study of a mutant IDH1 vaccine in newly diagnosed glioma. Time point given: week 47, end of study. Each dose of the vaccine consisted of 300 ug of mutant IDH1 20-mer peptide, with topical imiquimod.

V gene TRBV6-5 combines with J gene TRBJ1-2, with a tentative D call TRBD1 (5 bases). The sequence derives from a man aged 25 to 45 with glioma. Material: PBMCs, obtained from a glioma patient whose treatment included an IDH1 peptide vaccine. The CDR3 protein is CASSYSRGDGYTF. CDR3 bases: TGTGCCAGCAGTTACTCGAGAGGGGATGGCTACACCTTC.